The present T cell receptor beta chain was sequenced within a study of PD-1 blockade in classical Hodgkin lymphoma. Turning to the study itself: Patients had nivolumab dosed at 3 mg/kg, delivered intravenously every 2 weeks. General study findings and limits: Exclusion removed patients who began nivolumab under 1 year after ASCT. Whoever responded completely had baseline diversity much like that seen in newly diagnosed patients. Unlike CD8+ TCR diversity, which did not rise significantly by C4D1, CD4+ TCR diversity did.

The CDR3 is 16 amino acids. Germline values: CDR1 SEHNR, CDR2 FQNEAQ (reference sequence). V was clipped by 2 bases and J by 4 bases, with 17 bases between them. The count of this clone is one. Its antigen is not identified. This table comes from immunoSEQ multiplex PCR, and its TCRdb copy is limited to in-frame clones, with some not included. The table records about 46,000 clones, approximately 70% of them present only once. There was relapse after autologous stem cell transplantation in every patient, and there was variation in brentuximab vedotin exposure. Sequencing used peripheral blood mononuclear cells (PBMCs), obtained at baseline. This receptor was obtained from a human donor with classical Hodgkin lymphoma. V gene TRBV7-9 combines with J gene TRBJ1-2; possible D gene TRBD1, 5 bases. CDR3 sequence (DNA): TGTGCCAGCAGCTTATGGGGCACCCCGGGCTCCTATGGCTACACCTTC. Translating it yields CASSLWGTPGSYGYTF.